This TCR beta chain originates from a study of blood T cells in healthy people across ages. Study-wide points: Higher diversity and more naive CD4+ cells were features of long-lived donors, compared to aged donors.

This CDR3 is 14 amino acids long. V lost 4 bases, J lost 4 bases, and 11 bases lay in between. Germline CDR1 SGHRS, CDR2 YFSETQ. In its sample, this clonotype was seen once. Its cognate antigen is unknown. Through a sample-barcoded 5' primer and a J-beta primer mix, a second PCR was run for roughly 7 to 11 cycles. TCRdb called the 5' RACE reads again in MiXCR, with one record for every CDR3 protein. The table lists about 1.4 million distinct CDR3 sequences, around 59% of them singletons, with approximately 7% in the top ten. Sequencing input: blood. The V gene is TRBV5-1, the J gene TRBJ1-4; D is ambiguous. This clonotype originated in a man in his late teens or twenties in good health. CDR3 bases: TGCGCCAGCAGCCGCCCGCCAGATAATGAAAAACTGTTTTTT. Its protein product is CASSRPPDNEKLFF. The full variable domain, rest sourced from reference TRBV5-1 and TRBJ1-4, is KAGVTQTPRYLIKTRGQQVTLSCSPISGHRSVSWYQQTPGQGLQFLFEYFSETQRNKGNFPGRFSGRQFSNSRSEMNVSTLELGDSALYLCASSRPPDNEKLFFGSGTQLSVL.